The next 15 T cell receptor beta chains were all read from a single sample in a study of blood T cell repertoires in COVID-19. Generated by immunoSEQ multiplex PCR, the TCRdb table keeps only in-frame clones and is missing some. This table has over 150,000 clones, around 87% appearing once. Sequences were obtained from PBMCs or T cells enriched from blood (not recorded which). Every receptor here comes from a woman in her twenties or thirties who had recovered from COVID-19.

The CDR3 loop is CASRRLAALADTQYF. CDR3 in DNA: TGCGCCAGCAGACGACTAGCGGCCCTGGCGGATACGCAGTATTTT. The chain links TRBV5-1 to TRBJ2-3; the match to TRBD2 covers 9 bases. Germline V gene lookup returns CDR1 SGHRS and CDR2 YFSETQ. This CDR3 is 15 amino acids long. J lost 6 bases, V lost 5 bases, and 10 bases had no gene match.

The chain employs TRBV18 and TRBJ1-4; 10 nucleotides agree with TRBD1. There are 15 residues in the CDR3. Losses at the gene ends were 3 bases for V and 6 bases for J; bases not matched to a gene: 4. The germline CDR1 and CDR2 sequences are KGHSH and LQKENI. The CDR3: CASSPSGTGDEKLFF. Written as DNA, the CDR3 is TGTGCCAGCTCACCCTCCGGGACAGGGGATGAAAAACTGTTTTTT.

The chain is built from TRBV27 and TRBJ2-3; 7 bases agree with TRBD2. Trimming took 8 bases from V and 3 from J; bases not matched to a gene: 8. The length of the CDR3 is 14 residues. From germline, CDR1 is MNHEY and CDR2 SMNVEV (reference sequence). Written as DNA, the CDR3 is TGTGCCAGCTTTCCGGGGGGAGGAACAGATACGCAGTATTTT. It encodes CASFPGGGTDTQYF.

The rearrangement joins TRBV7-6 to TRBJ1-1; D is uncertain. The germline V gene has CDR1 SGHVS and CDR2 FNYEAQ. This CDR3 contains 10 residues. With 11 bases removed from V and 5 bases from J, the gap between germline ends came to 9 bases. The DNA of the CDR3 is TGTGCCTCCACGGGGACTGAAGCTTTCTTT. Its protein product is CASTGTEAFF.

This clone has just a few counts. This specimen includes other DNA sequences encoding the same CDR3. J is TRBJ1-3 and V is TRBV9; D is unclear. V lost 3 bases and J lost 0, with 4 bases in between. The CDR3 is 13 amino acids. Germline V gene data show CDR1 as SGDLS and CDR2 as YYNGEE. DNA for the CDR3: TGTGCCAGCAGCGACAGCTCTGGAAACACCATATATTTT. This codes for CASSDSSGNTIYF.

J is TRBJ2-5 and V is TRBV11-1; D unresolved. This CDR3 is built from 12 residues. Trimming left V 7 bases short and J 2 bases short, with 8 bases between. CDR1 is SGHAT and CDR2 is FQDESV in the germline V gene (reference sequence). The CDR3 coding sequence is TGTGCCAGCACCCAAAATCAAGAGACCCAGTACTTC. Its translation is CASTQNQETQYF.

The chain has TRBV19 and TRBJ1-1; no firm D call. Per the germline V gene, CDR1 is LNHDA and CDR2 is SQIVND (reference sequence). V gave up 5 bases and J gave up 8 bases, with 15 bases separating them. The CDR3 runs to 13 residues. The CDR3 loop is CASSQNAGSEAFF. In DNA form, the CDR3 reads TGTGCCAGTAGTCAAAACGCAGGCTCGGAAGCTTTCTTT. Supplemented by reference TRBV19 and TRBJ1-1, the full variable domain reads DGGITQSPKYLFRKEGQNVTLSCEQNLNHDAMYWYRQDPGQGLRLIYYSQIVNDFQKGDIAEGYSVSREKKESFPLTVTSAQKNPTAFYLCASSQNAGSEAFFGQGTRLTVV.

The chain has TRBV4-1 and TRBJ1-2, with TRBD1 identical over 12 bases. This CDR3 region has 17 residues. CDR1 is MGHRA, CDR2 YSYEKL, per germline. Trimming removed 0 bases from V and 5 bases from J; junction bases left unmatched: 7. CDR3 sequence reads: CASSQEGQGALGYGYTF. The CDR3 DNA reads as TGCGCCAGCAGCCAAGAGGGACAGGGGGCGCTGGGATATGGCTACACCTTC.

The CDR3 nucleotides read TGTGCCAGCAGTACAGGACAGACGAGCTCTGGAAACACCATATATTTT. This translates into CASSTGQTSSGNTIYF. The genes are TRBV27 and TRBJ1-3, with D possibly being TRBD1 (6 bases). CDR1 MNHEY and CDR2 SMNVEV come from the germline V gene (reference sequence). Deletions cut 5 bases from V and 0 bases from J, with 14 bases between. The CDR3 consists of 16 residues.

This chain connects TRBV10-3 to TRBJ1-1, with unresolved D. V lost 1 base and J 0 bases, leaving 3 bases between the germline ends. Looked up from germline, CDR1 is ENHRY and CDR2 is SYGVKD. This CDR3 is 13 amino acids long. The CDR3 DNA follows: TGTGCCATCAGTGAGTACATGAACACTGAAGCTTTCTTT. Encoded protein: CAISEYMNTEAFF.

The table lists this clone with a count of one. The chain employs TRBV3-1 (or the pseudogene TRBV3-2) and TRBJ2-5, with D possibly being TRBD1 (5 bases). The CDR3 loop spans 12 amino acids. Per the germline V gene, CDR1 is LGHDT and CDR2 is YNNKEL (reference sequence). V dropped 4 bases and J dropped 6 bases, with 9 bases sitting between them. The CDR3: CASSPQVQTQYF. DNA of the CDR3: TGTGCCAGCAGCCCACAGGTACAGACCCAGTACTTC.

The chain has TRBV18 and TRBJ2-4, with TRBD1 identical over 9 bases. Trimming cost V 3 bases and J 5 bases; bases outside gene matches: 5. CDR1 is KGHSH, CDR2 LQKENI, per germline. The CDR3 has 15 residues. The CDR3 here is CASSPQQGAENIQYF. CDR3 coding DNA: TGTGCCAGCTCACCGCAACAGGGGGCGGAAAACATTCAGTACTTC.

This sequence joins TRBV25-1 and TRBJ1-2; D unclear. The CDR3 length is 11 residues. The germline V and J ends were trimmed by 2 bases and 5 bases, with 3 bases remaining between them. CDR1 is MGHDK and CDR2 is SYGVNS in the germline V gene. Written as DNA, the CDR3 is TGTGCCAGCAGTGAAACATATGGCTACACCTTC. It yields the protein CASSETYGYTF.

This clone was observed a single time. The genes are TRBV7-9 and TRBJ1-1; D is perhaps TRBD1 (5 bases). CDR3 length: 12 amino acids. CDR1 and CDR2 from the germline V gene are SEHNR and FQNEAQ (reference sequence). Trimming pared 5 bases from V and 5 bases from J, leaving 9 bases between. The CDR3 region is CASSQGGTEAFF. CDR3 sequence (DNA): TGTGCCAGCAGCCAGGGAGGGACTGAAGCTTTCTTT.

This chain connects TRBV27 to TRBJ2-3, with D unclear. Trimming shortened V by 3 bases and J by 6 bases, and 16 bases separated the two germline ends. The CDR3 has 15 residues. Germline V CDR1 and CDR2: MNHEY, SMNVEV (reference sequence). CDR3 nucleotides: TGTGCCAGCAGTTTCGAGCAGGCGCCGTCGGATACGCAGTATTTT. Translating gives CASSFEQAPSDTQYF.